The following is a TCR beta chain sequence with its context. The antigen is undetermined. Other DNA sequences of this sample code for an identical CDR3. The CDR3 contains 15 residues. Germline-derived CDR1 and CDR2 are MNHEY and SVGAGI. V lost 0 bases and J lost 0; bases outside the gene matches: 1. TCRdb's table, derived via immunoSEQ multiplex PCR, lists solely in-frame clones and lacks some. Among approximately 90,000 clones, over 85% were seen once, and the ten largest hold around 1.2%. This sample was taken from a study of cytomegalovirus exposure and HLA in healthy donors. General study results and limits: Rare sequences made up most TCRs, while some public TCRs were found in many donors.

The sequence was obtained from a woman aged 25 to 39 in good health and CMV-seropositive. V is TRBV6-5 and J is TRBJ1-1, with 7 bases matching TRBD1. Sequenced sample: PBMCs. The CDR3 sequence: CASSYSGTVNTEAFF. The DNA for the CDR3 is TGTGCCAGCAGTTACTCCGGGACAGTGAACACTGAAGCTTTCTTT.